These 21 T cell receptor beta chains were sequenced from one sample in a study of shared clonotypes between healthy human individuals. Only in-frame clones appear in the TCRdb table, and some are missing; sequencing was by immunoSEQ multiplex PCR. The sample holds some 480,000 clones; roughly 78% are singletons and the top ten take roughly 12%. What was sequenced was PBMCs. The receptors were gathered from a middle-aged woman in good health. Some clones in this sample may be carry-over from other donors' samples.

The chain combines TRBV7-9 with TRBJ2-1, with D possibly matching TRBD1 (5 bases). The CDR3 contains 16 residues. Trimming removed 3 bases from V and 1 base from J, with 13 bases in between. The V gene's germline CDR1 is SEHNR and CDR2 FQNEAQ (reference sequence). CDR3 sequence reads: CASSLNRQNSYNEQFF. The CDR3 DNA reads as TGTGCCAGCAGCTTGAACCGACAGAATTCCTACAATGAGCAGTTCTTC.

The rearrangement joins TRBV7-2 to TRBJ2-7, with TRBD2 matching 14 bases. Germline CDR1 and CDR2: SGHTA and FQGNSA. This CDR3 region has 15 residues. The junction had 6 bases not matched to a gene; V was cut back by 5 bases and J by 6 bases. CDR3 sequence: CASSPWGLAGAEQYF. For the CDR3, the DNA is TGTGCCAGCAGCCCCTGGGGACTAGCGGGAGCCGAGCAGTACTTC.

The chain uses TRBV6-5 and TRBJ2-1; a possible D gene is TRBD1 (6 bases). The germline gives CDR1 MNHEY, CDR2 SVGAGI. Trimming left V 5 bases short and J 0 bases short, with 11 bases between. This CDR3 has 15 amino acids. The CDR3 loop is CASSKGVISYNEQFF. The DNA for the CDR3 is TGTGCCAGCAGTAAGGGGGTGATCTCCTACAATGAGCAGTTCTTC.

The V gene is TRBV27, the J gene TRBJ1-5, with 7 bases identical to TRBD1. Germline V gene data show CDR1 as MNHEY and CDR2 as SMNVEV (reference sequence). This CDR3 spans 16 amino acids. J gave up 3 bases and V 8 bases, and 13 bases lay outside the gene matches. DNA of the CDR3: TGTGCCAGCCGTAGGAGGGGGCCTAATCCCAATCAGCCCCAGCATTTT. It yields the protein CASRRRGPNPNQPQHF.

Here the CDR3 reads CSVIPWRNTEAFF. Here the CDR3 DNA reads TGCAGCGTTATCCCGTGGAGGAACACTGAAGCTTTCTTT. The rearrangement uses TRBV29-1 and TRBJ1-1; D not certain. The CDR3 loop spans 13 amino acids. The germline CDR1 and CDR2 sequences are SQVTM and ANQGSEA. Trimming stripped 5 bases from V and 1 base from J, with 11 bases between. Looking up the rest from reference TRBV29-1 and TRBJ1-1 gives the full variable domain: SAVISQKPSRDICQRGTSLTIQCQVDSQVTMMFWYRQQPGQSLTLIATANQGSEATYESGFVIDKFPISRPNLTFSTLTVSNMSPEDSSIYLCSVIPWRNTEAFFGQGTRLTVV.

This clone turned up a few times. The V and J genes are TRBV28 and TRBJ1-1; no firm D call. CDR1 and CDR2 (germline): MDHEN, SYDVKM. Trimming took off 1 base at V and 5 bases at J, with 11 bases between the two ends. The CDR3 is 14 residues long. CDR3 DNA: TGTGCCAGCAGTTTATCCACCCTGGGGACTGAAGCTTTCTTT. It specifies CASSLSTLGTEAFF. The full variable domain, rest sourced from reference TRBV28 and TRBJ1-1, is DVKVTQSSRYLVKRTGEKVFLECVQDMDHENMFWYRQDPGLGLRLIYFSYDVKMKEKGDIPEGYSVSREKKERFSLILESASTNQTSMYLCASSLSTLGTEAFFGQGTRLTVV.

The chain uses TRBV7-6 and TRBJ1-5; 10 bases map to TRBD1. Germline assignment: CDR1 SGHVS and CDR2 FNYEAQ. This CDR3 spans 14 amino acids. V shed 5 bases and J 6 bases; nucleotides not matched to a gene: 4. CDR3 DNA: TGTGCCAGCAGCCCGACAGGGGGCCGTCAGCCCCAGCATTTT. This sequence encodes CASSPTGGRQPQHF.

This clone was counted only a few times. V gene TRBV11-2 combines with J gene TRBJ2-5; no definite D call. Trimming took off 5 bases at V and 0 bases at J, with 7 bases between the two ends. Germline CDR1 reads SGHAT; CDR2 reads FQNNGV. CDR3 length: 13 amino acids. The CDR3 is CASSTGHQETQYF. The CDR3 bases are TGTGCCAGCAGCACCGGGCACCAAGAGACCCAGTACTTC.

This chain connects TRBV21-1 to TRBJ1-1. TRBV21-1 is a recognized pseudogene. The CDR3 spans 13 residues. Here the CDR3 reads CASSKRVNTEAFF. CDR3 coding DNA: TGTGCCAGCAGCAAGAGAGTGAACACTGAAGCTTTCTTT.

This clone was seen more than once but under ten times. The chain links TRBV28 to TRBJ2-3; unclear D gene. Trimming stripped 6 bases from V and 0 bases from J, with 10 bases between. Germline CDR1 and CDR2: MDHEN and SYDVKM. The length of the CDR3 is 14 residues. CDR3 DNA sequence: TGTGCCAGCAGGAGGCCTACTAGCACAGATACGCAGTATTTT. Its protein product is CASRRPTSTDTQYF.

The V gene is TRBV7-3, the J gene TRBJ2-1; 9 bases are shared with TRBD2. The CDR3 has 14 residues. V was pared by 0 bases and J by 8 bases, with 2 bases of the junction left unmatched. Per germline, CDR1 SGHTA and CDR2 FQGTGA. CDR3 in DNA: TGTGCCAGCAGCTTAACTAGCGGGAGCGATGAGCAGTTCTTC. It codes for CASSLTSGSDEQFF. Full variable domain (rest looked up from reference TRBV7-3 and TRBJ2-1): GAGVSQTPSNKVTEKGKYVELRCDPISGHTALYWYRQSLGQGPEFLIYFQGTGAADDSGLPNDRFFAVRPEGSVSTLKIQRTERGDSAVYLCASSLTSGSDEQFFGPGTRLTVL.

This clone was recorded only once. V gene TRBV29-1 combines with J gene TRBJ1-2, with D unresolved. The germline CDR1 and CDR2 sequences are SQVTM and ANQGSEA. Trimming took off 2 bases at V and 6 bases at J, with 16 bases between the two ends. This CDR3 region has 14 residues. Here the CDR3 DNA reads TGCAGCGTTGAACCTTGGCAGGCAATTGATGGCTACACCTTC. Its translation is CSVEPWQAIDGYTF.

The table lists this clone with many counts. CDR3 bases: TGTGCCAGCAGCTTAGCGCTGGGGGCGGCTTTCTTT. It yields the protein CASSLALGAAFF. The V call is TRBV11-1, the J call TRBJ1-1; maybe TRBD1 (6 bases). The CDR3 spans 12 residues. The V gene's germline CDR1 is SGHAT and CDR2 FQDESV (reference sequence). V was clipped by 0 bases and J by 11 bases, with 10 bases between them. Based on the CDR3 plus reference TRBV11-1 and TRBJ1-1, the full variable domain is EAEVAQSPRYKITEKSQAVAFWCDPISGHATLYWYRQILGQGPELLVQFQDESVVDDSQLPKDRFSAERLKGVDSTLKIQPAELGDSAMYLCASSLALGAAFFGQGTRLTVV.

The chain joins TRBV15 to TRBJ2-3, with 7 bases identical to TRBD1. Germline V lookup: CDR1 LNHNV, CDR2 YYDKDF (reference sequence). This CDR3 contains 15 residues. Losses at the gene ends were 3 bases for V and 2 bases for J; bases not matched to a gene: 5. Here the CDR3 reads CATSSDREATDTQYF. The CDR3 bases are TGTGCCACCAGCAGCGACAGGGAAGCCACAGATACGCAGTATTTT.

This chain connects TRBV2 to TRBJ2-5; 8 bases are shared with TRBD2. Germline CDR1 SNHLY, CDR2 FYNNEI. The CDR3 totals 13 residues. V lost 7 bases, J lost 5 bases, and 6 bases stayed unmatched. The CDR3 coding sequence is TGTGCCAGCACCTCGGGACTAGTCGAGACCCAGTACTTC. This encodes CASTSGLVETQYF.

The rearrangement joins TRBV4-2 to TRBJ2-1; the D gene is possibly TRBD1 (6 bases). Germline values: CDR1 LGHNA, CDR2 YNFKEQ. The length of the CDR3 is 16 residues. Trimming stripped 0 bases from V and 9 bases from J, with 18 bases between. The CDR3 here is CASSQDGGLGFGEQFF. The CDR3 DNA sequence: TGTGCCAGCAGCCAAGATGGGGGCTTGGGTTTCGGTGAGCAGTTCTTC.

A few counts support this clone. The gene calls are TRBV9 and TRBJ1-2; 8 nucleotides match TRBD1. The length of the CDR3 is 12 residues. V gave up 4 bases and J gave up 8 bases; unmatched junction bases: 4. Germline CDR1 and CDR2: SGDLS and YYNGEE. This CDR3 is CASSPRGQGYTF. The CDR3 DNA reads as TGTGCCAGCAGCCCCAGGGGGCAAGGCTACACCTTC.

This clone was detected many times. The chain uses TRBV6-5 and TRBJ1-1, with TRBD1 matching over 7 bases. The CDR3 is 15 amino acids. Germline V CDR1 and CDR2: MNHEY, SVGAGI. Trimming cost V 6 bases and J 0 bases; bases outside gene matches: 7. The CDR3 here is CASRPPGGMNTEAFF. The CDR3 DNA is TGTGCCAGCAGACCCCCAGGGGGGATGAACACTGAAGCTTTCTTT.

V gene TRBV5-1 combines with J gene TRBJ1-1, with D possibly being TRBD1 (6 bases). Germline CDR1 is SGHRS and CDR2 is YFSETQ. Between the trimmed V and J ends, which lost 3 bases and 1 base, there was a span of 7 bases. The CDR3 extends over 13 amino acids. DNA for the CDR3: TGCGCCAGCAGCTGGACAGAGAACACTGAAGCTTTCTTT. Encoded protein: CASSWTENTEAFF. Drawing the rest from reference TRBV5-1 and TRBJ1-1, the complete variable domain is KAGVTQTPRYLIKTRGQQVTLSCSPISGHRSVSWYQQTPGQGLQFLFEYFSETQRNKGNFPGRFSGRQFSNSRSEMNVSTLELGDSALYLCASSWTENTEAFFGQGTRLTVV.

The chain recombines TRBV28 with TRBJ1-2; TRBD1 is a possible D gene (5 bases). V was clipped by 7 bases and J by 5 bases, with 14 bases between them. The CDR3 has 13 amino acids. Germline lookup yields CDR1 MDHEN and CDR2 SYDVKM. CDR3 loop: CASIQQDGYGYTF. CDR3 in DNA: TGTGCCAGCATCCAACAGGACGGGTATGGCTACACCTTC.

Here the CDR3 DNA reads TGCGCCAGCAGCCAAGGGACAGGGAACTATGGCTACACCTTC. This codes for CASSQGTGNYGYTF. This chain connects TRBV4-1 to TRBJ1-2, with 8 bases matching TRBD1. V gave up 1 base and J gave up 2 bases; unmatched junction bases: 0. Germline CDR1 MGHRA, CDR2 YSYEKL. CDR3 length: 14 residues.